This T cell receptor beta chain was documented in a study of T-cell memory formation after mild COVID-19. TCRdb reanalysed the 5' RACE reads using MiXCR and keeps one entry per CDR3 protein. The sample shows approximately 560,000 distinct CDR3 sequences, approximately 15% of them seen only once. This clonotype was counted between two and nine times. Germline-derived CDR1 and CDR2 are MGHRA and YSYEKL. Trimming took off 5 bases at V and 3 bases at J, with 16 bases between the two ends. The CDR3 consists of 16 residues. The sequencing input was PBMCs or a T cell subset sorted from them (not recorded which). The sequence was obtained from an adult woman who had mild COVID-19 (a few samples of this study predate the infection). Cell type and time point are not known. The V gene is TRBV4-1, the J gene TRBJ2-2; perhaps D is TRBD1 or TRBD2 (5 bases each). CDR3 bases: TGCGCCAGCAGCTACCCTCGGGACCACTACACCGGGGAGCTGTTTTTT. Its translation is CASSYPRDHYTGELFF.